The rows below give T cell receptor beta chains drawn from one sample of a study of blood T cell repertoires in COVID-19. TCRdb's copy holds only in-frame clones and misses some; the assay was immunoSEQ multiplex PCR. The data show approximately 40,000 clones, with 88% seen just once and approximately 10% held by the top ten. The specimen was peripheral blood. The receptors stem from an older woman with acute or convalescent COVID-19. CDR3s include the opening cysteine and the closing phenylalanine or tryptophan. The D gene is left open where the match is weak. Where a row states a size, it is once, few, many or the class of an expanded clone; other rows omit it.

clone size,V gene,D gene,J gene,CDR3 DNA,CDR3 protein
once,TRBV18,TRBD2,TRBJ2-1,TGTGCCAGCTCACCGAGCGGGGGGACGCGCGGTGAGCAGTTCTTC,CASSPSGGTRGEQFF
.,TRBV10-3,TRBD1,TRBJ1-2,TGTGCCATCAGTGACGGGGACAGGGTATATGGCTACACCTTC,CAISDGDRVYGYTF
.,TRBV7-7,TRBD1,TRBJ2-3,TGTGCCAGCAGCACCGGACAGGCGAACACAGATACGCAGTATTTT,CASSTGQANTDTQYF
.,TRBV6-2/TRBV6-3,TRBD2,TRBJ2-5,TGTGCCAGCAGTTACTTCGGGACTAGCGGGAGTTGGGAGACCCAGTACTTC,CASSYFGTSGSWETQYF
once,TRBV7-3,TRBD2,TRBJ2-3,TGTGCCAGCAGCGTAACGGGACTAGCGGGTCCGGGTGAAGATACGCAGTATTTT,CASSVTGLAGPGEDTQYF
.,TRBV6-2/TRBV6-3,.,TRBJ1-5,TGTGCCAGCAGTCTGGCAGGGTTTCAGCCCCAGCATTTT,CASSLAGFQPQHF
few,TRBV5-1,.,TRBJ2-1,TGCGCCAGCAGCTTGGGACAAATTTACAATGAGCAGTTCTTC,CASSLGQIYNEQFF
.,TRBV6-5,TRBD2,TRBJ2-5,TGTGCCAGCAGCCTAATGTCGGGGGGGATGGAGACCCAGTACTTC,CASSLMSGGMETQYF
.,TRBV7-2,.,TRBJ2-1,TGTGCCAGCAGCTTAGAGGCGGGAAAGTGGGGTGAGCAGTTCTTC,CASSLEAGKWGEQFF
.,TRBV6-5,.,TRBJ2-5,TGTGCCAGCAGTCTAGGGGGGGCACAAGAGACCCAGTACTTC,CASSLGGAQETQYF
.,TRBV7-9,TRBD1,TRBJ2-4,TGTGCCAGCAGCTTAGGAACACGGAACCCCACAGGGGGAGGTTACATTCAGTACTTC,CASSLGTRNPTGGGYIQYF
.,TRBV24-1,.,TRBJ2-3,TGTGCCACCAGTGATAGACATGCTAGCACAGATACGCAGTATTTT,CATSDRHASTDTQYF
.,TRBV4-3,TRBD1,TRBJ1-1,TGCGCCAGCAGCCAAGCAGGACAGGGATTGCCTGAAGCTTTCTTT,CASSQAGQGLPEAFF
.,TRBV19,TRBD1,TRBJ2-2,TGTGCCAGTAGTACAAATCCGGTGACAGGGGGAGCCGGGGAGCTGTTTTTT,CASSTNPVTGGAGELFF
.,TRBV30,.,TRBJ1-2,TGTGCCTGGAGTTACCAGGCGGGGGGCTACACCTTC,CAWSYQAGGYTF
.,TRBV7-9,TRBD1,TRBJ2-3,TGTGCCAGCAGCGCACGGGGACAGGCTATGGTCAGCACAGATACGCAGTATTTT,CASSARGQAMVSTDTQYF
few,TRBV19,.,TRBJ1-5,TGTGCCAGTAGTATAGATTATGAGCAGCCCCAGCATTTT,CASSIDYEQPQHF
few,TRBV14,.,TRBJ1-2,TGTGCCAGCAGCCCTTTTAGGGGTTGGGGCTACACCTTC,CASSPFRGWGYTF
.,TRBV11-3,TRBD1,TRBJ1-2,TGTGCCAGCAGCACCCGGTCAGGGGGCGCCTATGGCTACACCTTC,CASSTRSGGAYGYTF
.,TRBV7-2,TRBD1,TRBJ2-3,TGTGCCAGCAGCCCACAGGGGGGATACACAGATACGCAGTATTTT,CASSPQGGYTDTQYF
.,TRBV7-9,TRBD2,TRBJ2-2,TGTGCCACCTCCGGGACTAGCGGGAACGGGGAGCTGTTTTTT,CATSGTSGNGELFF
once,TRBV24-1,.,TRBJ2-3,TGTGCCACCAGTGATCTTTCCAGGGATACAGATACGCAGTATTTT,CATSDLSRDTDTQYF
.,TRBV19,.,TRBJ2-1,TGTGCCAGTAGTATAGACCGCCTAGCGCCCGCCTACAATGAGCAGTTCTTC,CASSIDRLAPAYNEQFF
.,TRBV18,.,TRBJ1-1,TGTGCCAGCTCATCGCAAATGGGGGACACGGGGAGCTCTGAAGCTTTCTTT,CASSSQMGDTGSSEAFF
.,TRBV18,.,TRBJ1-1,TGTGCCAGCTCACCAATCAGGGCAGGCACTGAAGCTTTCTTT,CASSPIRAGTEAFF
.,TRBV5-6,.,TRBJ2-6,TGTGCCAGCAGCTCCAACAGGGCTGGGGCCAACGTCCTGACTTTC,CASSSNRAGANVLTF
.,TRBV6-5,TRBD1,TRBJ1-2,TGTGCCAGCAGTTACTTTCCAGGGGGCTTTGGCTACACCTTC,CASSYFPGGFGYTF
once,TRBV5-1,TRBD2,TRBJ2-1,TGCGCCAGCAGCCCCCCCGGGGGGAGGTTGGCGGGTGAGCAGTTCTTC,CASSPPGGRLAGEQFF
.,TRBV6-4,TRBD2,TRBJ2-3,TGTGCCAGCAGTGACGAGGCGGGGGGGCCTCATACGCAGTATTTT,CASSDEAGGPHTQYF
.,TRBV5-6,.,TRBJ2-1,TGTGCCAGCAGCTTAAAGGCTAGCTCCTACAATGAGCAGTTCTTC,CASSLKASSYNEQFF
.,TRBV7-9,TRBD2,TRBJ2-5,TGTGCCAGCAGCTTAAGGAGCGGGGGGGAGACCCAGTACTTC,CASSLRSGGETQYF
.,TRBV19,.,TRBJ1-1,TGTGCCAGCCCGATTCCCGGGAACACTGAAGCTTTCTTT,CASPIPGNTEAFF
.,TRBV27,.,TRBJ2-2,TGTGCCAGCAGTAGTCCGGGGAGCGGGGAGCTGTTTTTT,CASSSPGSGELFF
.,TRBV28,TRBD1,TRBJ2-3,TGTGCCAGCCAGGGGGGCACAGATACGCAGTATTTT,CASQGGTDTQYF
.,TRBV5-8,TRBD1,TRBJ2-1,TGTGCCAGCAGCTTTTACAGGGGAGAGGGCTCCTACAATGAGCAGTTCTTC,CASSFYRGEGSYNEQFF
.,TRBV25-1,.,TRBJ2-3,TGTGCCAGCAGTAGGAGTGAGGCAGGGGGGATCACAGATACGCAGTATTTT,CASSRSEAGGITDTQYF
.,TRBV28,.,TRBJ2-5,TGTGCCAGCAGCCGCTTACAGGGAGGGGATCAAGAGACCCAGTACTTC,CASSRLQGGDQETQYF
.,TRBV13,.,TRBJ2-1,TGTGCCAGCAGCTCCAGCTCCTACAATGAGCAGTTCTTC,CASSSSSYNEQFF
.,TRBV7-3,.,TRBJ2-2,TGTGCCAGCAGCCGAGCGGTTAATACCGGGGAGCTGTTTTTT,CASSRAVNTGELFF
.,TRBV7-3,TRBD1,TRBJ2-3,TGTGCCAGCAGCTTTCAGGGGGCTGATACGCAGTATTTT,CASSFQGADTQYF
.,TRBV20-1,TRBD1,TRBJ1-5,TGCAGTGCTAGTACAAAGGGACAGGAGGCTTATCAGCCCCAGCATTTT,CSASTKGQEAYQPQHF
.,TRBV28,.,TRBJ2-2,TGTGCCAGCAGCCTACTCAGGACGAACACCGGGGAGCTGTTTTTT,CASSLLRTNTGELFF
.,TRBV6-1,.,TRBJ1-2,TGTGCCAGCAGTGACAGCTATGGCTACACCTTC,CASSDSYGYTF